This TCR beta chain was found in a study of long-term antiretroviral therapy in people with HIV. Findings of the study overall: Diversity rose after ART but stayed below transplant donor controls. HIV repertoires spanned narrower CDR3 length ranges than controls. Pre-ART clonal expansion yielded clones that dominated the repertoire at all time points.

Run at survey level, the immunoSEQ assay was version v3.0. TCRdb's table, derived via immunoSEQ multiplex PCR, lists solely in-frame clones and lacks some. The sample shows about 24,000 clones, 65% to 85% of them seen only once. Germline assignment: CDR1 SQVTM and CDR2 ANQGSEA. The V and J ends lost 6 bases and 12 bases respectively, with 23 bases between them. This CDR3 has 14 amino acids. Among participants with HIV, every one received treatment in the United States. For this clone: The antigen is undetermined.

The TCR comes from a man aged 30-40 years with HIV. This rearrangement joins TRBV29-1 to TRBJ1-4; D unresolved. The material was unsorted PBMCs, obtained approximately 4.5 years after starting antiretroviral therapy. The CDR3 spells CSVAVAGRLMELFF. CDR3 coding DNA: TGCAGCGTCGCCGTTGCAGGCCGCCTTATGGAACTGTTTTTT.